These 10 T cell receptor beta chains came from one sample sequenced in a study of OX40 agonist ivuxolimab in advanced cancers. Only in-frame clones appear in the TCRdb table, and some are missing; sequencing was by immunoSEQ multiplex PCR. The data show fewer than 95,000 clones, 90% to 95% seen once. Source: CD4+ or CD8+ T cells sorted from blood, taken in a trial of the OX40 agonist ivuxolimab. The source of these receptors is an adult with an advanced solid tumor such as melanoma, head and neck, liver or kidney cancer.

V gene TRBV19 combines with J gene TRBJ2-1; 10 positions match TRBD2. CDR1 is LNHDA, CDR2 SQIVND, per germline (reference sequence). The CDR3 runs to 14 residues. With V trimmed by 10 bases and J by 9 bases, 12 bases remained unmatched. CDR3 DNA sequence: TGTGCCACCCAGGGAGCGGGAGGGCCTAGTGAGCAGTTCTTC. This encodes CATQGAGGPSEQFF.

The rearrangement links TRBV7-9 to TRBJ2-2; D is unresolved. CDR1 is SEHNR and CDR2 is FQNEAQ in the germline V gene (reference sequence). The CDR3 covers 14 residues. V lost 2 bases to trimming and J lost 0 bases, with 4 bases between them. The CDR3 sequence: CASSLQTNTGELFF. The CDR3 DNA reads TGTGCCAGCAGCTTACAGACGAACACCGGGGAGCTGTTTTTT.

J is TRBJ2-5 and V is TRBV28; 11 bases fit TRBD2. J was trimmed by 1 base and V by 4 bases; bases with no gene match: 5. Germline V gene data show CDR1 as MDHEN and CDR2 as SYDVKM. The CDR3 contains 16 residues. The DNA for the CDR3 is TGTGCCAGCAGTTCGCCCGGGACTAGCGGCCAAGAGACCCAGTACTTC. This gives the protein CASSSPGTSGQETQYF.

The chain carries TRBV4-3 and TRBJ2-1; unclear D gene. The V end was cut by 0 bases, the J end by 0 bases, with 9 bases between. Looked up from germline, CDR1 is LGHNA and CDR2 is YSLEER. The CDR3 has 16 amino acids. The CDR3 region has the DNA TGCGCCAGCAGCCAAGATAGGGTTAGCTCCTACAATGAGCAGTTCTTC. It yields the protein CASSQDRVSSYNEQFF.

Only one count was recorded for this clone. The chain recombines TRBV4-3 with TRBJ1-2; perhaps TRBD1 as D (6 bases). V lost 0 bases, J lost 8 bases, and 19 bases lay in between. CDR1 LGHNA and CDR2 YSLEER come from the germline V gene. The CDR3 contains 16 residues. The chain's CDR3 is CASSQDNRQAKRGYTF. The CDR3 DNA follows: TGCGCCAGCAGCCAAGATAACAGACAGGCCAAGAGGGGCTACACCTTC.

The CDR3 reads CASSVSGGRTSGSQETQYF. In nucleotides, the CDR3 is TGTGCCAGCAGCGTATCGGGGGGGAGGACTAGCGGGAGCCAAGAGACCCAGTACTTC. V gene TRBV9 combines with J gene TRBJ2-5, with 13 nucleotides matching TRBD2. The length of the CDR3 is 19 residues. Losses at the gene ends were 1 base for V and 1 base for J; bases not matched to a gene: 10. CDR1 and CDR2 (germline): SGDLS, YYNGEE.

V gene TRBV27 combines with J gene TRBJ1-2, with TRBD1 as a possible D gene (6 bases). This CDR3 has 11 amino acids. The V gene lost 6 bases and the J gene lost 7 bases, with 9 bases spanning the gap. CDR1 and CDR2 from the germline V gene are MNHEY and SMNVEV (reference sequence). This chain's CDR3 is CASSDRFGYTF. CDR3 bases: TGTGCCAGCAGCGACAGGTTTGGCTACACCTTC.

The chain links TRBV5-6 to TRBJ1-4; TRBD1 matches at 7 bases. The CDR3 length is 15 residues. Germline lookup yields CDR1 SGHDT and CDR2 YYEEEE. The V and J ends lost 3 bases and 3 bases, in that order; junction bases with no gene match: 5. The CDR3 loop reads CASSWRDSANEKLFF. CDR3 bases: TGTGCCAGCAGCTGGCGGGACAGTGCTAATGAAAAACTGTTTTTT.

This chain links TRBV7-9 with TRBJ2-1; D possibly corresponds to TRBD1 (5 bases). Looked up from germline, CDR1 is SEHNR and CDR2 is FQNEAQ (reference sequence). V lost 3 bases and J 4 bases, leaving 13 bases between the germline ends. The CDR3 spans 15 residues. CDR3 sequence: CASSFRIGAYNEQFF. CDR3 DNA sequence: TGTGCCAGCAGCTTTAGGATAGGGGCTTACAATGAGCAGTTCTTC.

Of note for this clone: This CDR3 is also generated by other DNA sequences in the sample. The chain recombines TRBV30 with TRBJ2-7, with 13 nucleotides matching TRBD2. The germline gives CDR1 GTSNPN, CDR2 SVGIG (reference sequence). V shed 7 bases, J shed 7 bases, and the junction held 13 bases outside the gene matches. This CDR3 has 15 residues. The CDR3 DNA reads TGTGCCTCGACTCGGACTAGCGGGAGTAGGTATGAGCAGTACTTC. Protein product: CASTRTSGSRYEQYF.